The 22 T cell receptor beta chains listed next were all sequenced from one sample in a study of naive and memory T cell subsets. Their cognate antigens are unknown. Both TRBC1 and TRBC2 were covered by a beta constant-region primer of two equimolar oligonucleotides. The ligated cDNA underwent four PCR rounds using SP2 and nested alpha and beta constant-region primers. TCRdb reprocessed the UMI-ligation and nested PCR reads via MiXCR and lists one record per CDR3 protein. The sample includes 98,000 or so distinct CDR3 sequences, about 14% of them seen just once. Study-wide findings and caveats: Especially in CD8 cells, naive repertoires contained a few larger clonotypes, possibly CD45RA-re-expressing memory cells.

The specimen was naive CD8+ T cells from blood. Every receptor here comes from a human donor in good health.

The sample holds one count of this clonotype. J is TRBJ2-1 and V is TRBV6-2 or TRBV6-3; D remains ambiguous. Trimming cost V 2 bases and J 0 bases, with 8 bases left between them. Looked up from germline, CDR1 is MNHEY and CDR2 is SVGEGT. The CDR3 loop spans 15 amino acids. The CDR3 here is CASSYGVSSYNEQFF. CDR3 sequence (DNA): TGTGCCAGCAGTTACGGGGTCAGCTCCTACAATGAGCAGTTCTTC.

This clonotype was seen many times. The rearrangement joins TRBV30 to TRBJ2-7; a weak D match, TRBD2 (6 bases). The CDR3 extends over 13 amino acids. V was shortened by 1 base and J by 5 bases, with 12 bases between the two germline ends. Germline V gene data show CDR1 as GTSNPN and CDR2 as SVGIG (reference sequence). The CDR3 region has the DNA TGTGCCTGGAGTGCCGGACGGGGGAACGAGCAGTACTTC. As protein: CAWSAGRGNEQYF.

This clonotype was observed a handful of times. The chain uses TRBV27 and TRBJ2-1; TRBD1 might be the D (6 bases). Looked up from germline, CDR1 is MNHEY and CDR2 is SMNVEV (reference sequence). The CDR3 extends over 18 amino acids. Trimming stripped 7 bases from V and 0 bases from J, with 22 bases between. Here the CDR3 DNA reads TGTGCCAGCATCGTGGGCCCCACCGCGGACAGCTCCTACAATGAGCAGTTCTTC. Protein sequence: CASIVGPTADSSYNEQFF.

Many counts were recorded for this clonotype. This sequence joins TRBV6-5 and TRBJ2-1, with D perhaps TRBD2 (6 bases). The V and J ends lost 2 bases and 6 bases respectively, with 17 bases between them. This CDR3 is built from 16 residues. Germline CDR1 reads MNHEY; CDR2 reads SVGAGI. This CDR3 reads CASSYHPEGSSNEQFF. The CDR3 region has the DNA TGTGCCAGCAGTTACCACCCGGAGGGCAGTAGCAATGAGCAGTTCTTC.

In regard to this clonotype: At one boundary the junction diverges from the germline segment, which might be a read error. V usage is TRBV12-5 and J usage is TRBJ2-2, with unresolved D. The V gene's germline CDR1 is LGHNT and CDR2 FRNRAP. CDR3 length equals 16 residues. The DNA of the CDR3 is TGTGCTAGTGGTTTGGTACCAGGACGGAACGCCGGGGAGCTGTTTTTT. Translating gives CASGLVPGRNAGELFF.

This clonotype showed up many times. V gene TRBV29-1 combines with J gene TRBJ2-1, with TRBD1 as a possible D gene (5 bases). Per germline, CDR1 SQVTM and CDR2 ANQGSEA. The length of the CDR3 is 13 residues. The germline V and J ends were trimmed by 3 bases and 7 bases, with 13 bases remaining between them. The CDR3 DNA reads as TGCAGCGTTGATACTCAGGGTAGGAATGAGCAGTTCTTC. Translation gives CSVDTQGRNEQFF.

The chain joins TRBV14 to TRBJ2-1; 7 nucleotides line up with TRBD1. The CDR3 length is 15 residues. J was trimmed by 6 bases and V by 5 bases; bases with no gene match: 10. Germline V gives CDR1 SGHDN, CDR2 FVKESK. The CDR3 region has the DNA TGTGCCAGCAGCAGGGGGCTCAGCGTTGTCAATGAGCAGTTCTTC. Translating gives CASSRGLSVVNEQFF.

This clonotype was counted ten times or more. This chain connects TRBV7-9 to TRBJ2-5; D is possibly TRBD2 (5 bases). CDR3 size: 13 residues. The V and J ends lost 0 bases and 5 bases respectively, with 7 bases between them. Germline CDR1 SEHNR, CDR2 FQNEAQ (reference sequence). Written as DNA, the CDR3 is TGTGCCAGCAGCTTAGCGTCGGGGGAGACCCAGTACTTC. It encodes CASSLASGETQYF.

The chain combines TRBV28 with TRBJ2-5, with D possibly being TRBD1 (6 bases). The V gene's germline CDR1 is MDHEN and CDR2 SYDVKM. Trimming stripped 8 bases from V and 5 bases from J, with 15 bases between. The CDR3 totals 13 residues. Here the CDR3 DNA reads TGTGCCAGCTCCGTACAGGGTGAGGAGACCCAGTACTTC. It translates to CASSVQGEETQYF. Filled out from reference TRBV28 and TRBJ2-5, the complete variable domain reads DVKVTQSSRYLVKRTGEKVFLECVQDMDHENMFWYRQDPGLGLRLIYFSYDVKMKEKGDIPEGYSVSREKKERFSLILESASTNQTSMYLCASSVQGEETQYFGPGTRLLVL.

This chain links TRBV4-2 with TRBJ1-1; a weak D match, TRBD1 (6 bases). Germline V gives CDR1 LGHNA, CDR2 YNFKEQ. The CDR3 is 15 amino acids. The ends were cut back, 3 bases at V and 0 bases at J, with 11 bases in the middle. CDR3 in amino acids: CASSQPGDLNTEAFF. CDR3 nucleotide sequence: TGTGCCAGCAGCCAGCCAGGGGATTTGAACACTGAAGCTTTCTTT.

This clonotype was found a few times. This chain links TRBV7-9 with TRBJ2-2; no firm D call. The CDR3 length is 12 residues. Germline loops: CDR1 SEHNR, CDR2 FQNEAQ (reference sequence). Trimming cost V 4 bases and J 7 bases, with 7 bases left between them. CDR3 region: CASSSPRGELFF. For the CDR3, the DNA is TGTGCCAGCAGCTCCCCCCGCGGGGAGCTGTTTTTT. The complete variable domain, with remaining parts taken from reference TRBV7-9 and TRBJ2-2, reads DTGVSQNPRHKITKRGQNVTFRCDPISEHNRLYWYRQTLGQGPEFLTYFQNEAQLEKSRLLSDRFSAERPKGSFSTLEIQRTEQGDSAMYLCASSSPRGELFFGEGSRLTVL.

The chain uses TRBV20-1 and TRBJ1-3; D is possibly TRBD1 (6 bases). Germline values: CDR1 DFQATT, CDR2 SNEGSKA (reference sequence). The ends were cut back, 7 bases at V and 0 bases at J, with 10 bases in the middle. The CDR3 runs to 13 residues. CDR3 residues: CSGGHNSGNTIYF. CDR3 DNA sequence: TGCAGTGGGGGACACAACTCTGGAAACACCATATATTTT.

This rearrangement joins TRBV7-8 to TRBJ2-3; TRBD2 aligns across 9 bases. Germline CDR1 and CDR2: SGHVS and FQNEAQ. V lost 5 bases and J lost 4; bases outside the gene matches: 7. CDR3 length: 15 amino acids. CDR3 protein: CASSRPTSGPDTQYF. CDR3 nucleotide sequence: TGTGCCAGCAGCCGCCCGACTAGCGGTCCAGATACGCAGTATTTT.

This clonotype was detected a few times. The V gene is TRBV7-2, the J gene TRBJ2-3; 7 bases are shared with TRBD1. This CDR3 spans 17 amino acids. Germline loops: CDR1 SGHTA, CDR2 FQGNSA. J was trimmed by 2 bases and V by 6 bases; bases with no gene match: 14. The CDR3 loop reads CASSYATGTDVTDTQYF. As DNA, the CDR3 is TGTGCCAGCAGTTACGCAACGGGGACAGACGTCACAGATACGCAGTATTTT.

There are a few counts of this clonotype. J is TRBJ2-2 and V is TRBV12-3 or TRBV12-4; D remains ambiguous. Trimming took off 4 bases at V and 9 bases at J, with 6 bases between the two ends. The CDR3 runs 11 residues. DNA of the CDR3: TGTGCCAGCAGTTCTGCCCGGGAGCTGTTTTTT. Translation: CASSSARELFF.

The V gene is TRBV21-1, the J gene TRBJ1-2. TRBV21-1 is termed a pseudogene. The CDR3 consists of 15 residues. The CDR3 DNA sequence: TGTGCCAGCAGCAAAGTCAGATGTGTTCCCTATGGCTACACCTTC. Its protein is CASSKVRCVPYGYTF.

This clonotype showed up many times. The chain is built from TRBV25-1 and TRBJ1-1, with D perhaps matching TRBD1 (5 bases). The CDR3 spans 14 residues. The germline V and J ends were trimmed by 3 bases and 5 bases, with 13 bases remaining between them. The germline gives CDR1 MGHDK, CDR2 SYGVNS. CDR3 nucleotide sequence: TGTGCCAGCAGTGACCAGGGATGGAGTACTGAAGCTTTCTTT. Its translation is CASSDQGWSTEAFF.

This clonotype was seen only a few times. CDR3 in DNA: TGTGCCAGCAGCCAGGAATTCTACGAGCAGTACTTC. This codes for CASSQEFYEQYF. This chain uses TRBV5-6 with TRBJ2-7; D gene ambiguous. The ends were cut back, 4 bases at V and 3 bases at J, with 8 bases in the middle. Germline V gives CDR1 SGHDT, CDR2 YYEEEE. This CDR3 spans 12 amino acids.

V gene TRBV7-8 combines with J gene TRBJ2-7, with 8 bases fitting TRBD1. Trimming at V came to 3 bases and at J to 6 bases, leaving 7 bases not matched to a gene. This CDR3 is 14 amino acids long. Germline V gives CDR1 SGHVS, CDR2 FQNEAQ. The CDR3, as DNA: TGTGCCAGCAGCTTGGTGACAGGGGTCCCCGAGCAGTACTTC. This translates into CASSLVTGVPEQYF. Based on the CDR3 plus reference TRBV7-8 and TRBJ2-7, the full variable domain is GAGVSQSPRYKVAKRGQDVALRCDPISGHVSLFWYQQALGQGPEFLTYFQNEAQLDKSGLPSDRFFAERPEGSVSTLKIQRTQQEDSAVYLCASSLVTGVPEQYFGPGTRLTVT.

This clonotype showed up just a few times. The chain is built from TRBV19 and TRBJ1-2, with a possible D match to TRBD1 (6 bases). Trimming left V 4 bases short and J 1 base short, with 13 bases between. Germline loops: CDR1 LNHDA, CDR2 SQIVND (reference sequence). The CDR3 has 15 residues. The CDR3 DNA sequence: TGTGCCAGTAGTACCTGGGGCAGGGGTAACTATGGCTACACCTTC. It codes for CASSTWGRGNYGYTF.

Here the CDR3 DNA reads TGCAGCGTTTTTAGCGTTGATACGCAGTATTTT. Protein: CSVFSVDTQYF. The chain recombines TRBV29-1 with TRBJ2-3, with a tentative D call TRBD2 (5 bases). The CDR3 consists of 11 residues. The germline V gene encodes CDR1 SQVTM and CDR2 ANQGSEA. V was trimmed by 5 bases and J by 6 bases, leaving 9 bases between them.

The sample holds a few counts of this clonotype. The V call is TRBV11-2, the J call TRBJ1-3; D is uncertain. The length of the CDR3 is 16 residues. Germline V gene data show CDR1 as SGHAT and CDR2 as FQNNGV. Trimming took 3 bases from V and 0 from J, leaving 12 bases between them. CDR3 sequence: CASSFSGRLSGNTIYF. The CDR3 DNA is TGTGCCAGCAGCTTTTCTGGGCGACTCTCTGGAAACACCATATATTTT.